The 5 T cell receptor beta chains listed next were all sequenced from one sample in a study of cytomegalovirus exposure and HLA in healthy donors. Amplification used 60 Vbeta primers and 13 Jbeta primers. TCRdb's copy holds only in-frame clones and misses some; the assay was immunoSEQ multiplex PCR. The sample has 90,000 to 120,000 clones, roughly 70% seen once. The sample consisted of PBMCs. Source of these receptors: a man aged 35 to 55 in good health and CMV-seropositive.

For this clone: One end of the junction varies from germline; a read error may be responsible. The chain recombines TRBV7-7 with TRBJ2-1, with 7 bases matching TRBD1. Looked up from germline, CDR1 is SSHAT and CDR2 is FNYEAQ (reference sequence). The CDR3 consists of 15 residues. CDR3: CASSLAGGKHNEQFF. CDR3 coding DNA: TGTGCTAGCAGCTTAGCAGGGGGTAAGCACAATGAGCAGTTCTTC.

V is TRBV7-6 and J is TRBJ2-3; 8 nucleotides line up with TRBD2. V lost 2 bases to trimming and J lost 6 bases; unmatched junction nucleotides: 7. Germline V gives CDR1 SGHVS, CDR2 FNYEAQ. This CDR3 spans 15 amino acids. The CDR3 coding sequence is TGTGCCAGCAGCTTACAGGCGGGAGGTGGGGATACGCAGTATTTT. Residues: CASSLQAGGGDTQYF.

The chain joins TRBV7-2 to TRBJ2-7, with TRBD2 identical over 9 bases. Looked up from germline, CDR1 is SGHTA and CDR2 is FQGNSA. V lost 2 bases to trimming and J lost 5 bases; unmatched junction nucleotides: 16. The CDR3 runs to 18 residues. As DNA, the CDR3 is TGTGCCAGCAGCTTACGCGGCGGGACTAGCCGGATGGCTAACGAGCAGTACTTC. This sequence encodes CASSLRGGTSRMANEQYF.

This clone came up a few times. The CDR3 coding sequence is TGCGCCAGCAGCCGCCCGACAGGCACTAGCGACTCCTACGAGCAGTACTTC. Translated, it gives CASSRPTGTSDSYEQYF. The chain uses TRBV4-1 and TRBJ2-7, with D perhaps TRBD2 (7 bases). Germline V CDR1 and CDR2: MGHRA, YSYEKL. CDR3 length: 17 amino acids. V gave up 4 bases and J gave up 0 bases, with 19 bases separating them.

CDR3 in amino acids: CAWSVPGAYGYTF. CDR3 bases: TGTGCCTGGAGTGTACCAGGGGCGTATGGCTACACCTTC. The V gene is TRBV30, the J gene TRBJ1-2; D is possibly TRBD1 (6 bases). The V gene's germline CDR1 is GTSNPN and CDR2 SVGIG (reference sequence). Trimming took off 0 bases at V and 5 bases at J, with 10 bases between the two ends. The CDR3 contains 13 residues. Combining the CDR3 with reference TRBV30 and TRBJ1-2 gives the whole variable domain SQTIHQWPATLVQPVGSPLSLECTVEGTSNPNLYWYRQAAGRGLQLLFYSVGIGQISSEVPQNLSASRPQDRQFILSSKKLLLSDSGFYLCAWSVPGAYGYTFGSGTRLTVV.